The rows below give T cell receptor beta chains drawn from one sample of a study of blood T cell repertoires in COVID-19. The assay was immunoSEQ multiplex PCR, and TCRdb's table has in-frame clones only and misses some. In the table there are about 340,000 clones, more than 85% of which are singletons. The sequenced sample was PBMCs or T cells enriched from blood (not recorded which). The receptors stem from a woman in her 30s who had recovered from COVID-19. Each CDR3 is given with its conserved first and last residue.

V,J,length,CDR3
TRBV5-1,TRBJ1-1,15,CARYRDRGSDTEAFF
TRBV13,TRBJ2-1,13,CASTLKLNNEQFF
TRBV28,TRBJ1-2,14,CATPPGQGGYGYTF
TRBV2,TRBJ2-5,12,CASSGQQETQYF
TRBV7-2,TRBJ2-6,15,CASSLDMAGANVLTF
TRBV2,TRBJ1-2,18,CASSDATPPGTTGYGYTF
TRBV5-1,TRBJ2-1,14,CASSVSGIGNEQFF
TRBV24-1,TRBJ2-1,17,CATSDPTTGGLINEQFF
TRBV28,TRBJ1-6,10,CADFRSPLHF
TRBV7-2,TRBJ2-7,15,CASSQDEGVSYEQYF
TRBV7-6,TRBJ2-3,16,CASSLEADMGGDTQYF
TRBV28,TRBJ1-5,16,CASSLPRGYSNQPQHF
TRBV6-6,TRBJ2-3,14,CASSRDRATDTQYF
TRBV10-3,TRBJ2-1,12,CAIRAEGNEQFF
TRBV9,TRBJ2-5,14,CASSERQGAETQYF
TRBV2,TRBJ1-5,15,CASSADRGSAQPQHF
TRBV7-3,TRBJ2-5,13,CASSSNSGETQYF
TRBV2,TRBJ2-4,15,CASTGGQGAWDIQYF
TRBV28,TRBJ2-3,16,CASSLWAGGGSDTQYF
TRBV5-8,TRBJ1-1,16,CASSSKQGAVNTEAFF
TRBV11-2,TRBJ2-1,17,CASSLFFEGLVNNEQFF
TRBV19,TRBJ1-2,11,CASRDRAGYTF
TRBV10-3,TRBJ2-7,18,CAISDYITGQGANYEQYF
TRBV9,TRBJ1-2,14,CASSSGQGYYGYTF
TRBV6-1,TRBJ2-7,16,CASSGKDSPVHLEQYF
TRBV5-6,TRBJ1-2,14,CASSPKQGVHGYTF
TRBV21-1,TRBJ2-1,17,CASSTNEETGFNNEQFF
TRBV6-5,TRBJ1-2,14,CASSRTFRNYGYTF
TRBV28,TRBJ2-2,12,CASSSAAGELFF
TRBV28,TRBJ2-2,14,CASSPHDRSGELFF
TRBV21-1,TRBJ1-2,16,CASPIQGGVNGYGYTF
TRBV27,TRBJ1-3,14,CASSSQGGGNTIYF
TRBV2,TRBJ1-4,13,CASSPPTNEKLFF
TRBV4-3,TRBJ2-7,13,CASSQASSYEQYF
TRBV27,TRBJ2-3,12,CATRTSGDTQYF